One sample yielded the 8 T cell receptor beta chains listed below, sequenced in a study of Ad26.COV2.S vaccination and SARS-CoV-2 variants. Treatment in this sample: roughly 18 received Ad26.COV2.S at low or high dose, single or two shots; about 5 received placebo; per-sample allocation not given. Day 63 after the first vaccine or placebo injection was the time point for sampling. Produced via immunoSEQ multiplex PCR; TCRdb's table is partial and in-frame only. The sample holds around 300,000 clones, around 88% seen once. The sequences come from peripheral blood, collected in a trial of Ad26.COV2.S vaccine versus placebo. These receptor sequences come from a person between 18 and 60 years old who received the Ad26.COV2.S COVID-19 vaccine or a placebo.

The chain combines TRBV28 with TRBJ1-2; D ambiguous. Germline V lookup: CDR1 MDHEN, CDR2 SYDVKM. Trimming removed 2 bases from V and 0 bases from J, with 4 bases in between. The CDR3 covers 13 residues. The CDR3 region has the DNA TGTGCCAGCAGTTTACCAGCTAACTATGGCTACACCTTC. Protein: CASSLPANYGYTF.

This sequence joins TRBV7-2 and TRBJ1-6, with D unclear. Germline-derived CDR1 and CDR2 are SGHTA and FQGNSA. V was shortened by 3 bases and J by 6 bases, with 6 bases between the two germline ends. The CDR3 has 13 amino acids. CDR3 sequence: CASSFILNSPLHF. CDR3 DNA: TGTGCCAGCAGCTTTATTCTTAATTCACCCCTCCACTTT.

The V call is TRBV2, the J call TRBJ1-5; TRBD1 aligns across 12 bases. The junction had 3 bases not matched to a gene; V was cut back by 6 bases and J by 3 bases. CDR3 length: 15 amino acids. Germline V gives CDR1 SNHLY, CDR2 FYNNEI. CDR3 sequence: CASRGQGAPNQPQHF. CDR3 in DNA: TGTGCCAGCAGGGGACAGGGGGCCCCCAATCAGCCCCAGCATTTT.

The chain joins TRBV27 to TRBJ1-5; the match to TRBD1 covers 9 bases. V dropped 8 bases and J dropped 2; count of bases not matched to a gene: 7. The CDR3 totals 15 residues. Germline CDR1 is MNHEY and CDR2 is SMNVEV (reference sequence). CDR3 region: CASGGQGGGNQPQHF. The CDR3 region has the DNA TGTGCCAGCGGGGGACAGGGCGGCGGCAATCAGCCCCAGCATTTT.

This chain uses TRBV29-1 with TRBJ2-1; D unresolved. V dropped 7 bases and J dropped 8 bases, with 9 bases sitting between them. The CDR3 spans 10 residues. Germline V gene data show CDR1 as SQVTM and CDR2 as ANQGSEA. CDR3 nucleotides: TGCAGCGCCCAGGAATATGAGCAGTTCTTC. Its protein product is CSAQEYEQFF.

The genes are TRBV6-2 or TRBV6-3 and TRBJ2-7; D unclear. This CDR3 has 15 amino acids. Trimming removed 4 bases at V and 2 bases at J, with 15 bases between. Per the germline V gene, CDR1 is MNHEY and CDR2 is SVGEGT. CDR3 coding DNA: TGTGCCAGCAGTTCGCGCGGTCCAATCCCCTACGAGCAGTACTTC. This sequence encodes CASSSRGPIPYEQYF.

This chain uses TRBV9 with TRBJ1-1; TRBD1 is a possible D gene (5 bases). Trimming cost V 0 bases and J 2 bases, with 14 bases left between them. Germline CDR1 is SGDLS and CDR2 is YYNGEE. The CDR3 sequence is 16 residues long. CDR3 loop: CASSVGSGGTNTEAFF. The CDR3 DNA reads TGTGCCAGCAGCGTAGGTTCCGGTGGGACCAACACTGAAGCTTTCTTT.

The chain is built from TRBV2 and TRBJ2-3; D might be TRBD2 (5 bases). This CDR3 contains 14 residues. Germline-derived CDR1 and CDR2 are SNHLY and FYNNEI. Trimming shortened V by 4 bases and J by 2 bases, and 10 bases separated the two germline ends. The CDR3 reads CASSAGLITDTQYF. The CDR3 bases are TGTGCCAGCAGTGCAGGACTCATCACAGATACGCAGTATTTT. Based on the CDR3 plus reference TRBV2 and TRBJ2-3, the full variable domain is EPEVTQTPSHQVTQMGQEVILRCVPISNHLYFYWYRQILGQKVEFLVSFYNNEISEKSEIFDDQFSVERPDGSNFTLKIRSTKLEDSAMYFCASSAGLITDTQYFGPGTRLTVL.